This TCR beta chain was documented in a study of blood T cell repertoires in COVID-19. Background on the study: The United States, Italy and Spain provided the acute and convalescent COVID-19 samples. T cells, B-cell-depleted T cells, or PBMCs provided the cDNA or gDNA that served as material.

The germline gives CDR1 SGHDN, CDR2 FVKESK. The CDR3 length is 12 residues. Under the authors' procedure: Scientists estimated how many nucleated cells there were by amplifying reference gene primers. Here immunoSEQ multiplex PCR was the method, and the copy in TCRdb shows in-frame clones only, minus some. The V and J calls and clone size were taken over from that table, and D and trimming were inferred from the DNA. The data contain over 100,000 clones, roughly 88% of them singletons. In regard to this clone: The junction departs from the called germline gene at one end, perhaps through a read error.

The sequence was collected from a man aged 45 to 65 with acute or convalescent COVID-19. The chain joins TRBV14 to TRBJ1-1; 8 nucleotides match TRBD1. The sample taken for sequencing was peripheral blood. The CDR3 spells CASSFTQGAWYF. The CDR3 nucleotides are TGTGCCAGCAGTTTCACCCAGGGGGCGTGGTACTTT.